This T cell receptor beta chain was recovered during a study of T cell responses to AZD1222 COVID-19 vaccine. Measured with immunoSEQ multiplex PCR; TCRdb has only the in-frame clones, and not every one. The sample includes over 100,000 clones, roughly 85% of them seen just once. The V gene's germline CDR1 is KGHSH and CDR2 LQKENI. The CDR3 is 15 residues long. Trimming left V 2 bases short and J 8 bases short, with 15 bases between. This TCR derives from an adult who received the MenACWY meningococcal vaccine as a control. The chain has TRBV18 and TRBJ1-4, with a tentative D call TRBD1 (5 bases). The sample was peripheral blood, taken 28 days after the second dose of the MenACWY control vaccine. Here the CDR3 reads CASSPSAGRLEKLFF. Written as DNA, the CDR3 is TGTGCCAGCTCACCATCGGCAGGGAGGCTAGAAAAACTGTTTTTT.